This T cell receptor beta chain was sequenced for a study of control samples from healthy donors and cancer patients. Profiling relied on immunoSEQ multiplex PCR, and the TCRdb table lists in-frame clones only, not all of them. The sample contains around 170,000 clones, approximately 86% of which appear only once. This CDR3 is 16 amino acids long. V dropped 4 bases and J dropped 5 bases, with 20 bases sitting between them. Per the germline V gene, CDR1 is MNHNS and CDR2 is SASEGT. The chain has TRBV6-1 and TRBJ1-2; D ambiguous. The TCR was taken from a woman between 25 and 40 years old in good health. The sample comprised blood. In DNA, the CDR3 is TGTGCCAGCAGTGGCGTTGGCAGCCTTGAGATTTATGGCTACACCTTC. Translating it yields CASSGVGSLEIYGYTF.